This is a list of T cell receptor beta chains from one sample in a study of technical replicates of blood from several donors. The protocol was immunoSEQ multiplex PCR, while the TCRdb copy is restricted to in-frame clones and leaves out a portion. The sample holds tens of thousands of clones, roughly 93% seen once. The specimen was T cells isolated from PBMCs. These receptors all stem from a human donor in good health. Each CDR3 is given with its conserved first and last residue. Size is omitted from some rows. Given values are once, few, many or a class for expanded clones.

J gene: TRBJ2-7
clone size: NA
V gene: TRBV4-3
CDR3 protein: CASSQDHFRQQQYF

J gene: TRBJ1-2
clone size: NA
V gene: TRBV10-3
CDR3 protein: CAITRDREHGYTF

J gene: TRBJ1-5
clone size: NA
V gene: TRBV10-2
CDR3 protein: CASSEYSTQPQHF

J gene: TRBJ2-7
clone size: NA
V gene: TRBV5-4
CDR3 protein: CASSLPTSSHEQYF

J gene: TRBJ1-1
clone size: NA
V gene: TRBV6-5
CDR3 protein: CASSSGTGITEAFF

J gene: TRBJ2-7
clone size: NA
V gene: TRBV11-2
CDR3 protein: CASSPSGGEQYF

J gene: TRBJ1-3
clone size: NA
V gene: TRBV27
CDR3 protein: CASSPYSGNSGNTIYF

J gene: TRBJ1-5
clone size: NA
V gene: TRBV5-1
CDR3 protein: CASSLGLNQPQHF

J gene: TRBJ2-7
clone size: NA
V gene: TRBV28
CDR3 protein: CASEYNSYEQYF

J gene: TRBJ1-2
clone size: NA
V gene: TRBV6-5
CDR3 protein: CASSKGVYGYTF

J gene: TRBJ2-1
clone size: once
V gene: TRBV5-8
CDR3 protein: CASSLAYDRGPYNEQFF

J gene: TRBJ1-5
clone size: NA
V gene: TRBV7-9
CDR3 protein: CASSPRGGNNQPQHF

J gene: TRBJ2-5
clone size: NA
V gene: TRBV5-6
CDR3 protein: CASTGNSGRARETQYF

J gene: TRBJ2-7
clone size: NA
V gene: TRBV6-5
CDR3 protein: CASRYLRDSSYEQYF

J gene: TRBJ2-5
clone size: NA
V gene: TRBV4-1
CDR3 protein: CASSYRQGWQETQYF

J gene: TRBJ2-5
clone size: NA
V gene: TRBV19
CDR3 protein: CASSIVAGARETQYF

J gene: TRBJ2-4
clone size: NA
V gene: TRBV30
CDR3 protein: CAWRTGVIENIQYF

J gene: TRBJ2-1
clone size: NA
V gene: TRBV9
CDR3 protein: CASSPRRTSGSNEQFF

J gene: TRBJ1-4
clone size: NA
V gene: TRBV2
CDR3 protein: CASSEFGTGWEKLFF

J gene: TRBJ2-3
clone size: NA
V gene: TRBV28
CDR3 protein: CASKLRQGRTDTQYF

J gene: TRBJ1-1
clone size: NA
V gene: TRBV5-6
CDR3 protein: CASSAHWGPEAFF

J gene: TRBJ2-3
clone size: NA
V gene: TRBV9
CDR3 protein: CASSVGTISTDTQYF

J gene: TRBJ2-7
clone size: NA
V gene: TRBV10-3
CDR3 protein: CAISDPQGATGSYEQYF

J gene: TRBJ1-1
clone size: NA
V gene: TRBV4-2
CDR3 protein: CASSQVTRVNTEAFF

J gene: TRBJ1-2
clone size: NA
V gene: TRBV18
CDR3 protein: CASSLDREPGYGYTF

J gene: TRBJ1-2
clone size: NA
V gene: TRBV9
CDR3 protein: CASSGDRGHPSFHGYTF

J gene: TRBJ2-1
clone size: NA
V gene: TRBV7-3
CDR3 protein: CASSNAGESHNEQFF

J gene: TRBJ1-1
clone size: NA
V gene: TRBV5-1
CDR3 protein: CASSIVSRETEAFF

J gene: TRBJ1-1
clone size: few
V gene: TRBV20-1
CDR3 protein: CSAGRSEAFF

J gene: TRBJ2-7
clone size: NA
V gene: TRBV2
CDR3 protein: CASKGNPGQFSYEQYF

J gene: TRBJ2-1
clone size: NA
V gene: TRBV29-1
CDR3 protein: CSDHGGSSYNEQFF

J gene: TRBJ2-5
clone size: NA
V gene: TRBV19
CDR3 protein: CASSIIEGRETQYF

J gene: TRBJ2-7
clone size: once
V gene: TRBV11-1
CDR3 protein: CASSFRQGAYEQYF

J gene: TRBJ2-7
clone size: once
V gene: TRBV7-6
CDR3 protein: CASSLGASGSSYEQYF

J gene: TRBJ1-5
clone size: NA
V gene: TRBV6-1
CDR3 protein: CASSEGGLGQPQHF

J gene: TRBJ1-5
clone size: NA
V gene: TRBV6-1
CDR3 protein: CASSELRGVFEPQHF

J gene: TRBJ1-5
clone size: NA
V gene: TRBV2
CDR3 protein: CASSGQGNQPQHF

J gene: TRBJ2-1
clone size: NA
V gene: TRBV10-1
CDR3 protein: CASGGGGGMSYNEQFF

J gene: TRBJ1-2
clone size: NA
V gene: TRBV19
CDR3 protein: CASRPESGDYYGYTF

J gene: TRBJ2-5
clone size: NA
V gene: TRBV4-1
CDR3 protein: CASSQQPPFERVQETQYF

J gene: TRBJ2-7
clone size: NA
V gene: TRBV6-1
CDR3 protein: CASSAGQGAWSEQYF

J gene: TRBJ2-7
clone size: NA
V gene: TRBV10-3
CDR3 protein: CAISVTETSGRGYEQYF

J gene: TRBJ1-1
clone size: NA
V gene: TRBV7-8
CDR3 protein: CASSFGTADLEAFF

J gene: TRBJ2-6
clone size: NA
V gene: TRBV4-1
CDR3 protein: CASSQGSPNSGANVLTF

J gene: TRBJ1-1
clone size: NA
V gene: TRBV10-2
CDR3 protein: CASTHRERTTEAFF

J gene: TRBJ2-7
clone size: NA
V gene: TRBV4-2
CDR3 protein: CASSQEVSRAQPDPNEQYF

J gene: TRBJ2-7
clone size: NA
V gene: TRBV19
CDR3 protein: CASSPAGSSYEQYF

J gene: TRBJ2-7
clone size: once
V gene: TRBV4-3
CDR3 protein: CASSQGYSGRHYEQYF

J gene: TRBJ1-1
clone size: NA
V gene: TRBV5-5
CDR3 protein: CASSWTVNTEAFF

J gene: TRBJ2-1
clone size: NA
V gene: TRBV5-8
CDR3 protein: CASRGTSGLSHEQFF

J gene: TRBJ1-2
clone size: NA
V gene: TRBV5-6
CDR3 protein: CASSLGGPYTF

J gene: TRBJ2-7
clone size: NA
V gene: TRBV7-9
CDR3 protein: CASSETGYEQYF

J gene: TRBJ2-3
clone size: NA
V gene: TRBV29-1
CDR3 protein: CSPRLAGGPDTQYF

J gene: TRBJ2-7
clone size: NA
V gene: TRBV11-3
CDR3 protein: CASSPLTRDYEQYF